What follows are 21 T cell receptor beta chains derived from one specimen sequenced in a study of blood T cells in healthy people across ages. Sample-barcoded 5' priming and a J-beta primer mix drove a second PCR of 7 to 11 cycles. TCRdb used MiXCR to reprocess the 5' RACE reads, holding one entry per CDR3 protein. This table holds 650,000 to 1,000,000 distinct CDR3 sequences, 35% to 40% found once. Sequenced sample: blood. All receptors come from a man in his late teens or twenties in good health.

Only a few counts were recorded for this clonotype. The chain employs TRBV27 and TRBJ2-7, with 8 bases lining up with TRBD1. Germline trimming cut 4 bases from V and 7 bases from J; bases unmatched to any gene: 9. CDR3 length: 14 residues. Germline V lookup: CDR1 MNHEY, CDR2 SMNVEV (reference sequence). This chain's CDR3 is CASSSTGEGNEQYF. CDR3 nucleotide sequence: TGTGCCAGCAGTTCGACAGGGGAAGGGAATGAGCAGTACTTC.

The V call is TRBV21-1, the J call TRBJ2-1; the table assigns TRBD2, which was not confirmed against the DNA. TRBV21-1 is a pseudogene segment. This CDR3 is 14 amino acids long. The CDR3 protein is CASSIGGGAGEQFF. CDR3 DNA sequence: TGTGCCAGCAGCATTGGCGGGGGGGCGGGTGAGCAGTTCTTC.

This clonotype was seen just once. A read error may be the cause here, since a much bigger clone is one base away. The chain is built from TRBV20-1 and TRBJ2-5; no reliable D call. Gene TRBJ2-1 matches the end of the DNA better, so the J call may be wrong. CDR1 and CDR2 from the germline V gene are DFQATT and SNEGSKA (reference sequence). The CDR3 extends over 15 amino acids. CDR3 bases: TGCAGTGCTAGTCGGGTTCCAGACCACCAAGAGACCCAGTTCTTC. It yields the protein CSASRVPDHQETQFF.

The chain couples TRBV2 to TRBJ2-7; either TRBD1 or TRBD2 may supply D (5 bases each). The DNA end is a closer match to TRBJ2-5, so the J assignment may be wrong. CDR3 length: 15 residues. Germline loops: CDR1 SNHLY, CDR2 FYNNEI. The CDR3 spells CASTLPGGAQETQYF. The CDR3, as DNA: TGTGCCAGCACTCTCCCTGGGGGAGCCCAAGAGACCCAGTACTTC.

The rearrangement links TRBV11-1 to TRBJ2-3; maybe TRBD1 (5 bases). Germline V lookup: CDR1 SGHAT, CDR2 FQDESV (reference sequence). The CDR3 totals 17 residues. Between the trimmed V and J ends, which lost 0 bases and 6 bases, there was a span of 19 bases. The CDR3 nucleotides read TGTGCCAGCAGCTTAGCGGCAGCTCCCGGACAATCGGATACGCAGTATTTT. Its protein is CASSLAAAPGQSDTQYF.

The chain carries TRBV18 and TRBJ1-5, with a possible D match to TRBD1 (6 bases). The germline CDR1 and CDR2 sequences are KGHSH and LQKENI. V gave up 2 bases and J gave up 2 bases, with 13 bases separating them. This CDR3 has 16 residues. CDR3 amino acids: CASSPTGTLGNQPQHF. The CDR3, as DNA: TGTGCCAGCTCACCAACAGGGACTCTCGGCAATCAGCCCCAGCATTTT. The full variable domain, in which reference TRBV18 and TRBJ1-5 provide the parts outside the CDR3, is NAGVMQNPRHLVRRRGQEARLRCSPMKGHSHVYWYRQLPEEGLKFMVYLQKENIIDESGMPKERFSAEFPKEGPSILRIQQVVRGDSAAYFCASSPTGTLGNQPQHFGDGTRLSIL.

This rearrangement joins TRBV20-1 to TRBJ1-1; D may be TRBD1 (6 bases). Trimming took 6 bases from V and 1 from J, leaving 15 bases between them. The CDR3 spans 14 residues. The germline V gene encodes CDR1 DFQATT and CDR2 SNEGSKA (reference sequence). CDR3 nucleotide sequence: TGCAGTGCCGCACAGGGTGGCGGGAACACTGAAGCTTTCTTT. Protein product: CSAAQGGGNTEAFF.

This clonotype occurred many times. V gene TRBV12-3 or TRBV12-4 combines with J gene TRBJ2-7; 9 bases line up with TRBD1. The ends lost 6 bases at V and 5 bases at J; junction bases unmatched: 8. The CDR3 has 14 amino acids. The CDR3 sequence: CASRETGGGNEQYF. CDR3 nucleotide sequence: TGTGCCAGCAGGGAGACAGGGGGAGGCAACGAGCAGTACTTC.

This clonotype was observed a handful of times. The chain employs TRBV6-5 and TRBJ2-5; D assignment may be TRBD1 or TRBD2 (6 bases each). The CDR3 has 12 residues. V lost 6 bases, J lost 11 bases, and 16 bases lay in between. CDR1 is MNHEY, CDR2 SVGAGI, per germline. The CDR3 DNA follows: TGTGCCAGCAGCCACGGGGGCACTGAGCAGTACTTC. Residues: CASSHGGTEQYF.

The J gene is TRBJ2-1, the V gene TRBV7-9; unclear D gene. Germline V CDR1 and CDR2: SEHNR, FQNEAQ (reference sequence). The length of the CDR3 is 14 residues. The germline V and J ends were trimmed by 3 bases and 9 bases, with 15 bases remaining between them. The DNA of the CDR3 is TGTGCCAGCAGCTTGGGGTCCGGGTTGGGTGAGCAGTTCTTC. Translating it yields CASSLGSGLGEQFF.

This clonotype appeared once. The V and J genes are TRBV20-1 and TRBJ2-1; 8 bases are shared with TRBD2. The end of the DNA is better explained by TRBJ2-7, so the J call may be wrong. Per the germline V gene, CDR1 is DFQATT and CDR2 is SNEGSKA (reference sequence). The CDR3 is made up of 18 amino acids. CDR3 region: CSARGGTSQLGRYNEQYF. CDR3 in DNA: TGCAGTGCTAGGGGGGGGACTAGTCAGTTGGGCAGGTACAATGAGCAGTACTTC.

Many counts were recorded for this clonotype. V and J are TRBV20-1 and TRBJ2-5; 7 bases agree with TRBD1. With 6 bases clipped from V and 0 bases from J, the junction kept 10 bases outside the gene matches. Germline V CDR1 and CDR2: DFQATT, SNEGSKA (reference sequence). CDR3 length equals 15 residues. The chain's CDR3 is CSARGDRQYQETQYF. In DNA form, the CDR3 reads TGCAGTGCCCGAGGGGACAGACAGTACCAAGAGACCCAGTACTTC.

This clonotype was seen ten or more times. CDR3 amino acids: CASRKLVNEQFF. The CDR3 DNA is TGTGCCAGCAGGAAGTTAGTGAATGAGCAGTTCTTC. V gene TRBV7-2 combines with J gene TRBJ2-1; D gene uncertain. CDR3 length: 12 residues. The germline gives CDR1 SGHTA, CDR2 FQGNSA. V gave up 6 bases and J gave up 7 bases, with 10 bases separating them. Looking up the rest from reference TRBV7-2 and TRBJ2-1 gives the full variable domain: GAGVSQSPSNKVTEKGKDVELRCDPISGHTALYWYRQSLGQGLEFLIYFQGNSAPDKSGLPSDRFSAERTGGSVSTLTIQRTQQEDSAVYLCASRKLVNEQFFGPGTRLTVL.

The chain is built from TRBV5-1 and TRBJ1-1; 7 bases map to TRBD1. The germline gives CDR1 SGHRS, CDR2 YFSETQ. The CDR3 sequence is 16 residues long. After removal of 1 base from V and 4 bases from J, the junction contained 10 bases not matched to a gene. The chain's CDR3 is CASSLIEGALGTEAFF. For the CDR3, the DNA is TGCGCCAGCAGCTTGATCGAGGGGGCCCTGGGCACTGAAGCTTTCTTT.

With regard to this clonotype: A single base separates this from a much larger clone, so it may be a read error. The chain has TRBV20-1 and TRBJ1-2; D gene unclear. V was trimmed by 3 bases and J by 4 bases, leaving 15 bases between them. The CDR3 runs 14 residues. Germline CDR1 and CDR2: DFQATT and SNEGSKA (reference sequence). CDR3: CSASHPWVGYGYTF. The CDR3 DNA sequence: TGCAGTGCTAGCCACCCTTGGGTTGGCTATGGCTACACCTTC.

This chain links TRBV20-1 with TRBJ1-1; no definite D call. In germline, CDR1 is DFQATT, CDR2 SNEGSKA (reference sequence). This CDR3 has 15 residues. The V end was cut by 3 bases, the J end by 0 bases, with 14 bases between. CDR3 loop: CSAREPSLMNTEAFF. The DNA for the CDR3 is TGCAGTGCTAGGGAACCCAGTTTAATGAACACTGAAGCTTTCTTT.

The rearrangement links TRBV20-1 to TRBJ2-7, with D perhaps TRBD1 (5 bases). The V and J ends lost 5 bases and 4 bases respectively, with 18 bases between them. Germline values: CDR1 DFQATT, CDR2 SNEGSKA (reference sequence). The CDR3 totals 14 residues. The chain's CDR3 is CSALGQGHPYEQYF. CDR3 in DNA: TGCAGTGCTCTAGGGCAGGGCCATCCTTACGAGCAGTACTTC.

V is TRBV18 and J is TRBJ2-1; D might be TRBD2 (6 bases). V was cut by 3 bases and J by 5 bases, with 14 bases left in between. The CDR3 runs 15 residues. The germline CDR1 and CDR2 sequences are KGHSH and LQKENI. The CDR3 DNA follows: TGTGCCAGCTCACCCGTAACCTCGGGGGACAATGAGCAGTTCTTC. Translation: CASSPVTSGDNEQFF.

There are a few counts of this clonotype. The chain has TRBV12-3 or TRBV12-4 and TRBJ2-2; 10 positions agree with TRBD1. The CDR3 consists of 14 residues. Trimming removed 7 bases from V and 6 bases from J; junction bases left unmatched: 5. CDR3 bases: TGTGCCAGCACGCGACAGGGGGCGTCCGGGGAGCTGTTTTTT. Protein sequence: CASTRQGASGELFF.

The chain combines TRBV28 with TRBJ2-5; 7 bases are shared with TRBD1. V was pared by 3 bases and J by 0 bases, with 7 bases of the junction left unmatched. CDR3 size: 16 residues. Germline V CDR1 and CDR2: MDHEN, SYDVKM. CDR3 nucleotides: TGTGCCAGCAGTTTCTATTTGGGACAGAACCAAGAGACCCAGTACTTC. It specifies CASSFYLGQNQETQYF. The whole variable domain, filled in from reference TRBV28 and TRBJ2-5, reads DVKVTQSSRYLVKRTGEKVFLECVQDMDHENMFWYRQDPGLGLRLIYFSYDVKMKEKGDIPEGYSVSREKKERFSLILESASTNQTSMYLCASSFYLGQNQETQYFGPGTRLLVL.

Ten or more counts support this clonotype. V and J are TRBV5-1 and TRBJ2-7; TRBD2 might be the D (5 bases). The CDR3 loop spans 14 amino acids. The germline V gene has CDR1 SGHRS and CDR2 YFSETQ. Trimming cost V 4 bases and J 0 bases, with 11 bases left between them. CDR3 loop: CASSPGLNSYEQYF. The CDR3 nucleotides read TGCGCCAGCAGCCCCGGACTGAACTCCTACGAGCAGTACTTC. The complete variable domain, with remaining parts taken from reference TRBV5-1 and TRBJ2-7, reads KAGVTQTPRYLIKTRGQQVTLSCSPISGHRSVSWYQQTPGQGLQFLFEYFSETQRNKGNFPGRFSGRQFSNSRSEMNVSTLELGDSALYLCASSPGLNSYEQYFGPGTRLTVT.